These 23 T cell receptor beta chains came from one sample sequenced in a study of CD8+CD57+ T cells in acquired aplastic anemia. Profiling of TCR beta VDJ combinations and CDR3 sequences used genomic DNA as template. TCRdb ran MiXCR on the reads and lists one entry per CDR3 protein. The data contain 150,000 to 200,000 distinct CDR3 sequences, roughly 48% of them singletons. In patients chosen for sequencing, flow cytometry had shown CD8+CD57+ cell expansion. The material sequenced was sorted CD4+, CD8+, or CD8+CD57+ T cells (not recorded which) from PBMCs. These receptors were obtained from a human donor with aplastic anemia.

This clonotype appeared a few times. The rearrangement links TRBV19 to TRBJ2-7, with no clear D. Germline V gene lookup returns CDR1 LNHDA and CDR2 SQIVND (reference sequence). Trimming removed 8 bases from V and 2 bases from J, with 16 bases in between. The CDR3 totals 14 residues. This CDR3 is CASSETWAAYEQYF. CDR3 coding DNA: TGTGCCAGTTCGGAGACTTGGGCAGCCTACGAGCAGTACTTC.

CDR3: CASSYSLDTQYF. The CDR3, as DNA: TGTGCCAGCAGTTATAGTCTCGATACGCAGTATTTT. The rearrangement uses TRBV6-5 and TRBJ2-3; D gene uncertain. V shed 3 bases and J shed 6 bases, with 7 bases lying between them. Germline V gene sequence: CDR1 MNHEY, CDR2 SVGAGI. The CDR3 totals 12 residues.

The gene calls are TRBV7-9 and TRBJ2-7; either TRBD1 or TRBD2 may supply D (6 bases each). Trimming pared 3 bases from V and 5 bases from J, leaving 11 bases between. CDR1 SEHNR and CDR2 FQNEAQ come from the germline V gene (reference sequence). The CDR3 contains 13 residues. In nucleotides, the CDR3 is TGTGCCAGCAGCTTCACGGGGGCCGACGAGCAGTACTTC. Protein: CASSFTGADEQYF.

The chain combines TRBV20-1 with TRBJ2-1; no clear D. V dropped 3 bases and J dropped 0 bases, with 6 bases sitting between them. CDR3 length: 13 amino acids. Germline assignment: CDR1 DFQATT and CDR2 SNEGSKA (reference sequence). CDR3 residues: CSASGFSYNEQFF. CDR3 nucleotides: TGCAGTGCTAGCGGTTTCTCCTACAATGAGCAGTTCTTC.

Remarks on this clonotype: It is likely a read error, because the conserved phenylalanine at the end of the CDR3 is missing. The rearrangement joins TRBV11-1 to TRBJ1-1, with D possibly matching TRBD1 (6 bases). CDR3 length equals 13 residues. The V and J ends lost 4 bases and 1 base respectively, with 7 bases between them. CDR1 is SGHAT, CDR2 FQDESV, per germline (reference sequence). The CDR3 bases are TGTGCCAGCAGCTCACAGGGGAACACTGAAGCTTTCTTG. Protein product: CASSSQGNTEAFL.

The chain joins TRBV10-3 to TRBJ2-7, with 7 nucleotides matching TRBD1. The J segment lost 6 bases and the V segment lost 10 bases, leaving 9 bases of the junction unmatched. The V gene's germline CDR1 is ENHRY and CDR2 SYGVKD. CDR3 length: 12 residues. CDR3: CATRRQGAEQYF. The CDR3 DNA follows: TGTGCCACCAGACGACAGGGAGCCGAGCAGTACTTC.

This clonotype occurred many times. The J gene is TRBJ1-1, the V gene TRBV12-3 or TRBV12-4; tentatively, D is TRBD1 (5 bases). Trimming took 6 bases from V and 3 from J, leaving 14 bases between them. This CDR3 is built from 14 residues. CDR3 DNA sequence: TGTGCCAGCAGCCGGCTGGGGGGAGACACTGAAGCTTTCTTT. It specifies CASSRLGGDTEAFF.

There are many counts of this clonotype. The chain combines TRBV7-9 with TRBJ1-4, with D unresolved. CDR1 is SEHNR and CDR2 is FQNEAQ in the germline V gene (reference sequence). The CDR3 runs to 14 residues. Trimming took 6 bases from V and 7 from J, leaving 15 bases between them. The DNA for the CDR3 is TGTGCCAGCAGACCAAGGGAGGGAGGTGAAAAACTGTTTTTT. Translation: CASRPREGGEKLFF. Full variable domain (missing parts from reference TRBV7-9 and TRBJ1-4): DTGVSQNPRHKITKRGQNVTFRCDPISEHNRLYWYRQTLGQGPEFLTYFQNEAQLEKSRLLSDRFSAERPKGSFSTLEIQRTEQGDSAMYLCASRPREGGEKLFFGSGTQLSVL.

This rearrangement joins TRBV19 to TRBJ1-1, with D unclear. The germline V and J ends were trimmed by 1 base and 1 base, with 4 bases remaining between them. This CDR3 has 13 amino acids. Germline V gene lookup returns CDR1 LNHDA and CDR2 SQIVND (reference sequence). DNA of the CDR3: TGTGCCAGTAGTATAGTTCGGAACACTGAAGCTTTCTTT. It specifies CASSIVRNTEAFF. The full variable domain, in which reference TRBV19 and TRBJ1-1 provide the parts outside the CDR3, is DGGITQSPKYLFRKEGQNVTLSCEQNLNHDAMYWYRQDPGQGLRLIYYSQIVNDFQKGDIAEGYSVSREKKESFPLTVTSAQKNPTAFYLCASSIVRNTEAFFGQGTRLTVV.

Comment on this clonotype: This may arise from a read error, as a much more abundant clone is one base away. The rearrangement joins TRBV11-1 to TRBJ2-3; D might be TRBD2 (5 bases). CDR3 length: 15 residues. Germline CDR1 is SGHAT and CDR2 is FQDESV (reference sequence). Deletions cut 5 bases from V and 3 bases from J, with 15 bases between. CDR3 DNA sequence: TGTGCCAGCAGCCCCACTAGGATAGAGACAGATACGCAGTATTTT. Amino acids: CASSPTRIETDTQYF.

This clonotype has a handful of counts. A much larger clone lies a single base off, so this may be a read error. CDR3 sequence reads: CASRGTTGRETQYF. The CDR3 region has the DNA TGTGCCAGCAGGGGTACGACAGGGCGAGAGACCCAGTACTTC. V usage is TRBV12-3 or TRBV12-4 and J usage is TRBJ2-5, with TRBD1 matching over 7 bases. This CDR3 has 14 residues. V lost 6 bases, J lost 4 bases, and 8 bases stayed unmatched.

This clonotype was seen at least ten times. The chain uses TRBV12-3 or TRBV12-4 and TRBJ2-7, with D uncertain. The V end lost 7 bases, the J end lost 0 bases, and 10 bases lay between the germline ends. This CDR3 has 13 amino acids. The DNA of the CDR3 is TGTGCCAGCACCGCGCGGAACTCCTACGAGCAGTACTTC. Its translation: CASTARNSYEQYF.

This clonotype was found a few times. This chain uses TRBV3-1 with TRBJ2-7, with 8 nucleotides matching TRBD1. The ends lost 0 bases at V and 7 bases at J; junction bases unmatched: 11. CDR1 and CDR2 (germline): LGHDT, YNNKEL (reference sequence). This CDR3 comprises 16 residues. CDR3 loop: CASSQERRTGFREQYF. CDR3 in DNA: TGTGCCAGCAGCCAAGAAAGGAGGACAGGGTTTAGGGAGCAGTACTTC.

This chain joins TRBV20-1 and TRBJ2-7; the D gene is possibly TRBD2 (6 bases). Germline CDR1 DFQATT, CDR2 SNEGSKA (reference sequence). The CDR3 spans 13 residues. V lost 2 bases and J 6 bases, leaving 14 bases between the germline ends. The CDR3: CSARRALEGEQYF. The CDR3 coding sequence is TGCAGTGCTAGAAGGGCTCTGGAGGGCGAGCAGTACTTC.

The chain joins TRBV29-1 to TRBJ1-2, with D perhaps TRBD1 (5 bases). V was pared by 1 base and J by 5 bases, with 11 bases between. Germline V gene data show CDR1 as SQVTM and CDR2 as ANQGSEA. There are 13 residues in the CDR3. The CDR3 is CSVEARVGYGYTF. DNA for the CDR3: TGCAGCGTTGAAGCCAGGGTCGGATATGGCTACACCTTC.

This clonotype has a handful of counts. This sequence joins TRBV30 and TRBJ2-7; possibly TRBD1 for D (5 bases). V lost 0 bases and J 6 bases, leaving 15 bases between the germline ends. CDR3 length: 14 amino acids. The germline V gene encodes CDR1 GTSNPN and CDR2 SVGIG (reference sequence). As DNA, the CDR3 is TGTGCCTGGAGTGTACTCGCAGGGCCGGGCGAGCAGTACTTC. Translation: CAWSVLAGPGEQYF.

The rearrangement links TRBV2 to TRBJ2-1, with D unresolved. Trimming took off 6 bases at V and 3 bases at J, with 9 bases between the two ends. The CDR3 runs to 13 residues. Germline assignment: CDR1 SNHLY and CDR2 FYNNEI. CDR3 protein: CASRGEFYNEQFF. CDR3 DNA: TGTGCCAGCAGAGGTGAGTTCTACAATGAGCAGTTCTTC.

This clonotype was counted ten times or more. The CDR3 bases are TGTGCCAGCAGTTCCCCTAACTATGGCTACACCTTC. As protein: CASSSPNYGYTF. V is TRBV12-3 or TRBV12-4 and J is TRBJ1-2; D unresolved. The CDR3 spans 12 residues. V was pared by 4 bases and J by 0 bases, with 3 bases between.

This clonotype was seen more than once but under ten times. This chain connects TRBV24-1 to TRBJ1-4; 12 bases fit TRBD1. CDR1 KGHDR and CDR2 SFDVKD come from the germline V gene. The CDR3 consists of 17 residues. With V trimmed by 7 bases and J by 7 bases, 12 bases remained unmatched. The CDR3: CATSQGQGAYQGEKLFF. As DNA, the CDR3 is TGTGCCACCAGCCAGGGACAGGGGGCCTATCAGGGTGAAAAACTGTTTTTT.

In this sample, this clonotype turned up many times. Sequence at one end of the junction differs from germline and may be a read error. The chain employs TRBV13 and TRBJ1-6; D call uncertain. Germline V gene lookup returns CDR1 PRHDT and CDR2 FYEKMQ (reference sequence). CDR3 length: 12 amino acids. CDR3 in amino acids: CASSSNNSPLHF. In DNA form, the CDR3 reads TGTGCCAGCAGCTCCAATAATTCACCCCTCCACTTT.

This chain joins TRBV20-1 and TRBJ2-5; tentatively, D is TRBD1 or TRBD2 (5 bases each). The CDR3 length is 14 residues. Trimming pared 6 bases from V and 2 bases from J, leaving 16 bases between. Germline values: CDR1 DFQATT, CDR2 SNEGSKA (reference sequence). The CDR3 bases are TGCAGTGCAGAGGGACCCACTGGGCAAGAGACCCAGTACTTC. It codes for CSAEGPTGQETQYF.

Concerning this clonotype: It may be a read error: a sequence one base away is much more abundant. V is TRBV7-2 and J is TRBJ1-3; D remains ambiguous. Per germline, CDR1 SGHTA and CDR2 FQGNSA. CDR3 length: 14 residues. The CDR3 region is CASSFPASGSTIYF. The CDR3 DNA reads as TGTGCCAGCAGCTTCCCAGCCTCTGGAAGCACCATATATTTT.

The sample holds many counts of this clonotype. The gene calls are TRBV24-1 and TRBJ2-5; D call uncertain. The germline V gene encodes CDR1 KGHDR and CDR2 SFDVKD. The CDR3 runs 17 residues. The V and J ends lost 4 bases and 1 base respectively, with 18 bases between them. The CDR3 reads CATSDTRTLPTQETQYF. The CDR3 DNA sequence: TGTGCCACCAGTGACACCCGGACGTTACCCACCCAAGAGACCCAGTACTTC.